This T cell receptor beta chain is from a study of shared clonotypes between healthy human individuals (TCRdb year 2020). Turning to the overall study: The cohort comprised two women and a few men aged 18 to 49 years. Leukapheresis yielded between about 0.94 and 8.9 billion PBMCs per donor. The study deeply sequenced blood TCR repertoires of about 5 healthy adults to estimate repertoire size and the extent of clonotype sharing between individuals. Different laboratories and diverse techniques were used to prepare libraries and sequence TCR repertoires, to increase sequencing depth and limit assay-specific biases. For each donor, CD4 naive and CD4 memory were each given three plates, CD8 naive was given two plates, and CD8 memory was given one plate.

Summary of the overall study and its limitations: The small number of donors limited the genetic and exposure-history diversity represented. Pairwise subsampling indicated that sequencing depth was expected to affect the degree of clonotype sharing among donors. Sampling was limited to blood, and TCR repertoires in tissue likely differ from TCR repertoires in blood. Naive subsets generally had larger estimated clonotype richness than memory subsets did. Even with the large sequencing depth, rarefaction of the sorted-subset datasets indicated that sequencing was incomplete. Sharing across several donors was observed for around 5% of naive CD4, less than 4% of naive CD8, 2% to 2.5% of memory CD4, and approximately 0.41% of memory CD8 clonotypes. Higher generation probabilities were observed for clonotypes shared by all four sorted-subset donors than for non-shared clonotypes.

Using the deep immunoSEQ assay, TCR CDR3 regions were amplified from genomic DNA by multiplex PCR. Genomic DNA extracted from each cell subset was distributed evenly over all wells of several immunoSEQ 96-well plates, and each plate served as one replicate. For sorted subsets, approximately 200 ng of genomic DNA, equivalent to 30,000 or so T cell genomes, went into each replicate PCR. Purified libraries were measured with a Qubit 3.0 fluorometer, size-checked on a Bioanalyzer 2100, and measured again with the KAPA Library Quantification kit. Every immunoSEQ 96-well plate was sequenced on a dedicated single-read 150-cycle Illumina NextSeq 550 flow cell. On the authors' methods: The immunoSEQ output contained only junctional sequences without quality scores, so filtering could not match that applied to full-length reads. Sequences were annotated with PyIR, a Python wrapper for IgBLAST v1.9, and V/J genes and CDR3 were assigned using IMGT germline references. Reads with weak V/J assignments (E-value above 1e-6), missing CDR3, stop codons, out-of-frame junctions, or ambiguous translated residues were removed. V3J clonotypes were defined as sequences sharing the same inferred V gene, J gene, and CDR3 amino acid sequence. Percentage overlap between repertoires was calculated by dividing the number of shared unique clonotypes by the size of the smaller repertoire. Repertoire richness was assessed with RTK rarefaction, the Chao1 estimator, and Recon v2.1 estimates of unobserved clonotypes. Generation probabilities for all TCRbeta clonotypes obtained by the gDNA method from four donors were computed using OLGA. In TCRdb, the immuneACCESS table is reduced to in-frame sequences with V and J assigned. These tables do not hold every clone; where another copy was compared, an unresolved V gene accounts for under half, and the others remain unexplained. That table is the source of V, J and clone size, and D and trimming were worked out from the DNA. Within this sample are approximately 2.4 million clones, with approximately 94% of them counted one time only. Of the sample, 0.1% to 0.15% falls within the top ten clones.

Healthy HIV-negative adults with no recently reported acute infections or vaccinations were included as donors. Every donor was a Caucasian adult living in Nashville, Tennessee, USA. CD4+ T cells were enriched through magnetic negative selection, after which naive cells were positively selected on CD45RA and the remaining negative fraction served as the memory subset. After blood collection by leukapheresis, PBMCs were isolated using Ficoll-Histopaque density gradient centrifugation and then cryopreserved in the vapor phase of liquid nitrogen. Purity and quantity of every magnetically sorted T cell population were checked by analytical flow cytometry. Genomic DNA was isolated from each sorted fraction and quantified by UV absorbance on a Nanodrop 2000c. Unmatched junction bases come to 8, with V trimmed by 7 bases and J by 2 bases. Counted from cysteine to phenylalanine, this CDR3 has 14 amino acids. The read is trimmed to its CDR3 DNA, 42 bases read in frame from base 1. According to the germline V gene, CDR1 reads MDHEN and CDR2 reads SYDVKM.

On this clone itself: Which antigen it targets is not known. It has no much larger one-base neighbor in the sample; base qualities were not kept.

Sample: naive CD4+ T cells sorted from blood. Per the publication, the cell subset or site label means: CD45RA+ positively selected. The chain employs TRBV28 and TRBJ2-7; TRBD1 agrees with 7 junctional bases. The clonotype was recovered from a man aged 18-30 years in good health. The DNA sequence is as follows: TGTGCCAGCACCATACAGGGGCGAGCCTACGAGCAGTACTTC. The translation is CASTIQGRAYEQYF. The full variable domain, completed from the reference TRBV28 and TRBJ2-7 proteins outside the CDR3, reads DVKVTQSSRYLVKRTGEKVFLECVQDMDHENMFWYRQDPGLGLRLIYFSYDVKMKEKGDIPEGYSVSREKKERFSLILESASTNQTSMYLCASTIQGRAYEQYFGPGTRLTVT.